The 3 T cell receptor beta chains below come from one sample, sequenced in a study of cytomegalovirus exposure and HLA in healthy donors. Clones were read by immunoSEQ multiplex PCR, and TCRdb kept only the in-frame ones, dropping some. This table holds 110,000 or so clones, about 90% found once. The specimen sequenced was PBMCs. The receptors come from a woman between 18 and 30 years old in good health and CMV-seronegative.

The chain is built from TRBV7-2 and TRBJ1-1; D is perhaps TRBD1 (5 bases). V lost 5 bases and J lost 2, with 12 bases in between. CDR1 is SGHTA and CDR2 is FQGNSA in the germline V gene. The CDR3 is made up of 14 amino acids. DNA of the CDR3: TGTGCCAGCAGCCTATGGGGGGTTAACACTGAAGCTTTCTTT. This sequence encodes CASSLWGVNTEAFF.

V usage is TRBV14 and J usage is TRBJ2-7, with D possibly TRBD2 on 5 matching bases. This CDR3 region has 13 residues. V was cut by 1 base and J by 7 bases, with 11 bases left in between. Germline CDR1 SGHDN, CDR2 FVKESK. CDR3 in DNA: TGTGCCAGCAGCCAAGGACGGGGATTTGAGCAGTACTTC. The encoded protein is CASSQGRGFEQYF. The whole variable domain, remainder taken from reference TRBV14 and TRBJ2-7, is EAGVTQFPSHSVIEKGQTVTLRCDPISGHDNLYWYRRVMGKEIKFLLHFVKESKQDESGMPNNRFLAERTGGTYSTLKVQPAELEDSGVYFCASSQGRGFEQYFGPGTRLTVT.

This chain connects TRBV6-1 to TRBJ2-1, with 10 nucleotides matching TRBD1. V gave up 7 bases and J gave up 6 bases; unmatched junction bases: 6. The CDR3 extends over 14 amino acids. Per germline, CDR1 MNHNS and CDR2 SASEGT. The CDR3 DNA follows: TGTGCCAGCAATTACCGGGACAGGGGCAATGAGCAGTTCTTC. Its translation: CASNYRDRGNEQFF.